What follows are 6 T cell receptor beta chains derived from one specimen sequenced in a study of blood T cell repertoires in COVID-19 (dated by TCRdb to 2018 to 2021). The method behind the library was the immunoSEQ multiplex PCR assay. TCRdb carries this immuneACCESS record with in-frame sequences only. Its versions omit some clonotypes, under half of them owing to an unresolved V gene in the studies checked, with the rest unexplained. The sample table shows some 300,000 clones, and roughly nine tenths are seen once. The top ten constitute under 3.5% of the sample. Sequenced sample: PBMCs or T cells enriched from blood (not recorded which). These receptors were taken from a woman in her forties or fifties who had been exposed to COVID-19.

The CDR3 region is CASRTPEGAGTEAFF. The CDR3 DNA reads as TGTGCCAGCAGAACCCCGGAGGGGGCGGGAACTGAAGCTTTCTTT. The chain has TRBV28 and TRBJ1-1, with TRBD1 matching 7 bases. Trimming took 6 bases from V and 5 from J; bases not matched to a gene: 12. The CDR3 is 15 residues long. Germline-derived CDR1 and CDR2 are MDHEN and SYDVKM.

The chain couples TRBV7-9 to TRBJ2-1; 10 nucleotides align to TRBD2. The V and J ends lost 4 bases and 8 bases, in that order; junction bases with no gene match: 14. The germline V gene has CDR1 SEHNR and CDR2 FQNEAQ (reference sequence). The CDR3 spans 17 residues. The DNA for the CDR3 is TGTGCCAGCAGCTCCCCTCCTACTAGCGGGGAAGGCGATGAGCAGTTCTTC. Its translation is CASSSPPTSGEGDEQFF.

The J gene is TRBJ1-5, the V gene TRBV2, with 7 bases fitting TRBD1. Germline V lookup: CDR1 SNHLY, CDR2 FYNNEI. The J segment lost 5 bases and the V segment lost 1 base, leaving 5 bases of the junction unmatched. The CDR3 is 15 amino acids. The CDR3 nucleotides read TGTGCCAGCAGTGAAGGGGGACAGCTACATCAGCCCCAGCATTTT. This sequence encodes CASSEGGQLHQPQHF.

The rearrangement uses TRBV25-1 and TRBJ2-5, with 11 bases identical to TRBD2. The CDR3 is 14 amino acids. Germline V gene sequence: CDR1 MGHDK, CDR2 SYGVNS. The V segment lost 4 bases and the J segment 5 bases; nucleotides outside the gene matches: 3. The CDR3 loop is CASSGTSGHETQYF. CDR3 nucleotides: TGTGCCAGCAGTGGGACTAGCGGGCACGAGACCCAGTACTTC.

The rearrangement uses TRBV19 and TRBJ1-6, with D possibly TRBD1 on 6 matching bases. This CDR3 spans 13 amino acids. The germline V and J ends were trimmed by 2 bases and 11 bases, with 10 bases remaining between them. Germline-derived CDR1 and CDR2 are LNHDA and SQIVND (reference sequence). The CDR3 nucleotides read TGTGCCAGTAGTATATCGCAGGGGCCACCCCTCCACTTT. It translates to CASSISQGPPLHF.

This chain links TRBV6-5 with TRBJ2-2; D may be TRBD1 (6 bases). Germline lookup yields CDR1 MNHEY and CDR2 SVGAGI. The CDR3 has 13 amino acids. V was pared by 11 bases and J by 0 bases, with 10 bases between. This CDR3 is CARQEPNTGELFF. The CDR3 DNA is TGTGCCCGACAGGAGCCGAACACCGGGGAGCTGTTTTTT.